This TCR beta chain is drawn from a study of PD-1 blockade in classical Hodgkin lymphoma. Study-level points and caveats: The baseline diversity of complete responders showed similarity to that of newly diagnosed patients. Causes of the repertoire differences remain undefined, possibly disease activity or prior therapy.

This clone was detected a few times. Its antigen is as yet unknown. This table comes from immunoSEQ multiplex PCR, and its TCRdb copy is limited to in-frame clones, with some not included. Counted here are 150,000 or so clones, around 73% occurring once; the ten biggest clones make up 7.5% to 10%. All trial patients relapsed after autologous stem cell transplantation. The sequence was obtained from a human donor with classical Hodgkin lymphoma. The specimen was peripheral blood mononuclear cells (PBMCs), collected before the second cycle of nivolumab.

In DNA form, the CDR3 reads TGTGCCAGCTCACCACCGGGACCCCCGGGCAATGAGCAGTTCTTC. This codes for CASSPPGPPGNEQFF. The chain carries TRBV18 and TRBJ2-1; the D gene could be TRBD1 or TRBD2 (5 bases each). The ends were cut back, 0 bases at V and 6 bases at J, with 12 bases in the middle. CDR1 is KGHSH and CDR2 is LQKENI in the germline V gene. The CDR3 is made up of 15 amino acids.